This T cell receptor beta chain was sequenced for a study of Tregs in tolerant kidney transplant recipients (dated by TCRdb to the late 2010s). In the study overall: The study used TCRbeta sequencing to identify donor-specific regulatory T cells before combined kidney and bone marrow transplantation, then tracked those cells after transplant. In a few healthy controls, several methods of expanding Tregs specific for an allogeneic donor were compared by TCRbeta repertoire sequencing.

Overall results and qualifications from the work: Because only a small number of patients were included, the study had limitations, and the results will need to be validated in larger populations as well as under other immunosuppression protocols. Biological reproducibility was not directly addressed, though technical replication error appeared minimal. The most biologically relevant and donor-specific TCRbeta repertoire appeared to be identified by expanding Tregs with activated donor B cells.

Trimming takes 5 bases from V and 8 bases from J, and the germline ends sit 9 bases apart. CDR1 and CDR2 are read off the germline V gene (reference sequence) as LNHDA and SQIVND. Counted from cysteine to phenylalanine, this CDR3 has 11 amino acids. Only the CDR3 region is kept as DNA, spanning 33 bases read in frame from base 1. This clone was recorded only once. Its antigen is currently not known. It has no much larger one-base neighbor in the sample; base qualities were not kept. For TCRbeta CDR3 sequencing, genomic DNA was extracted from sorted cells using the QIAGEN DNeasy Blood and Tissue Kit. High-throughput TCRbeta CDR3 sequencing, which included PCR amplification with bias correction and internal controls, was done commercially through immunoSEQ. The authors' analysis ran thus. Unique productive TCRbeta sequences were defined by CDR3 nucleotide sequence where primers matched, otherwise by CDR3 amino acid sequence with Vbeta and Jbeta genes. As a correction for sorting error, sequences shared between sorted populations at a frequency ratio of 2:1 or less were discarded, and the remaining shared sequences were assigned to the higher population. A sequence was defined as donor-reactive if the sequence was expanded at least 5-fold in CFSE-low cells compared with unstimulated cells and had a frequency of at least 0.01% in CFSE-low cells. Jensen-Shannon divergence calculated on the top 100 TCRbeta sequences ranked by frequency was used to measure repertoire divergence. For samples with multiple sequencing runs, sorting error was corrected in each run separately before the runs were combined. In TCRdb, the immuneACCESS table is reduced to in-frame sequences with V and J assigned. These tables do not hold every clone; where another copy was compared, an unresolved V gene accounts for under half, and the others remain unexplained. That table is the source of V, J and clone size, and D and trimming were worked out from the DNA. The sample contains some 55,000 clones, about 86% of them found a single time. The top ten hold 4% to 6.5% of the sample.

Thawed PBMCs were FACS-sorted into unstimulated Tregs (CD4+CD25+CD127-), CD4+ non-Tregs (CD4+CD25-), CD4 cells and CD8 cells. Blood from healthy controls was obtained either from healthy volunteers or as purchased buffy coats. Healthy control blood was processed by Ficoll density gradient to PBMCs and cryopreserved; patient PBMCs were collected before and after transplant. The specimen sequenced was CD4+ T cells from blood. The TCR originated in a human donor in good health. The sequence is built from TRBV19 and TRBJ1-2, with no confidently assigned D gene. Here the CDR3 is given as CASSFLRGYTF. DNA sequence: TGTGCCAGTAGTTTTCTGAGAGGCTACACCTTC.